The 13 T cell receptor beta chains presented below share a single source sample, sequenced in a study of early T cells in non-severe SARS-CoV-2 infection. Each CDR3 protein gets one entry after TCRdb re-called the 5' RACE reads with MiXCR. Here the sample spans fewer than 55,000 distinct CDR3 sequences, around 6.1% being singletons. The sample here was whole blood, taken at baseline. The receptors derive from an adult who was a healthcare worker with PCR-confirmed SARS-CoV-2 infection or an uninfected control (not recorded which).

This clonotype was counted ten times or more. The chain combines TRBV20-1 with TRBJ1-1, with a tentative D call TRBD1 (5 bases). Trimming took off 0 bases at V and 11 bases at J, with 22 bases between the two ends. The CDR3 runs 15 residues. CDR1 DFQATT and CDR2 SNEGSKA come from the germline V gene (reference sequence). This chain's CDR3 is CSARDPGGATRGAFF. The CDR3 region has the DNA TGCAGTGCTAGAGATCCGGGCGGGGCTACCCGGGGGGCTTTCTTT.

This clonotype was detected many times. The chain joins TRBV6-6 to TRBJ2-7; possibly TRBD2 for D (5 bases). With 5 bases removed from V and 7 bases from J, the gap between germline ends came to 15 bases. This CDR3 has 13 residues. Germline V gives CDR1 MNHNY, CDR2 SVGAGI (reference sequence). CDR3 residues: CASSNHLGSEQYF. The DNA of the CDR3 is TGTGCCAGCAGTAACCACTTGGGGAGTGAGCAGTACTTC.

This clonotype was found many times. The chain couples TRBV5-1 to TRBJ2-1; 10 positions match TRBD2. Germline V CDR1 and CDR2: SGHRS, YFSETQ. The J segment lost 7 bases and the V segment lost 2 bases, leaving 18 bases of the junction unmatched. The CDR3 is 19 amino acids. The CDR3: CASSLVEGLAAPYGNEQFF. The CDR3 DNA reads as TGCGCCAGCAGCTTAGTGGAAGGACTAGCGGCCCCCTATGGGAATGAGCAGTTCTTC.

This clonotype was found many times. This chain joins TRBV20-1 and TRBJ2-1, with TRBD2 matching over 14 bases. The CDR3 totals 17 residues. V trimming: 0 bases; J trimming: 8 bases; junction bases outside the gene matches: 9. Germline CDR1 and CDR2: DFQATT and SNEGSKA (reference sequence). This chain's CDR3 is CSARDFRLAGGPDEQFF. The CDR3 region has the DNA TGCAGTGCTAGAGATTTCCGACTAGCGGGGGGGCCAGATGAGCAGTTCTTC.

With regard to this clonotype: This may be a read error: a much more frequent sequence differs by one nucleotide. The V gene is TRBV12-3 or TRBV12-4, the J gene TRBJ2-6; a possible D gene is TRBD1 (6 bases). The CDR3 loop spans 15 amino acids. Written as DNA, the CDR3 is TGTGCCAGCAGCCCGCAGGGGAGAGGGGCCTACGTCCTGACTTTC. Amino acids: CASSPQGRGAYVLTF.

This clonotype was picked up many times. The chain is built from TRBV2 and TRBJ2-6; D ambiguous. Deletions cut 10 bases from V and 4 bases from J, with 14 bases between. The germline V gene has CDR1 SNHLY and CDR2 FYNNEI. The CDR3 runs to 14 residues. The CDR3 DNA is TGTGCCAACCAGATGCTAAGGGGGGCCAACGTCCTGACTTTC. It is translated as CANQMLRGANVLTF.

This clonotype was seen ten or more times. The chain employs TRBV29-1 and TRBJ1-1; no reliable D call. The CDR3 totals 13 residues. The V gene's germline CDR1 is SQVTM and CDR2 ANQGSEA. V dropped 7 bases and J dropped 1 base, with 13 bases sitting between them. The CDR3 coding sequence is TGCAGCGGCCTGCTTACCACGAACACTGAAGCTTTCTTT. Protein sequence: CSGLLTTNTEAFF.

This clonotype showed up many times. The genes are TRBV18 and TRBJ2-5; the D is unclear. V lost 6 bases to trimming and J lost 0 bases, with 11 bases between them. The CDR3 has 14 amino acids. The V gene's germline CDR1 is KGHSH and CDR2 LQKENI. The DNA for the CDR3 is TGTGCCAGCTCTGAAGAGGCGTACCAAGAGACCCAGTACTTC. The encoded protein is CASSEEAYQETQYF.

In this sample, this clonotype turned up many times. J is TRBJ2-1 and V is TRBV12-3 or TRBV12-4; 12 positions match TRBD2. V was pared by 6 bases and J by 4 bases, with 7 bases of the junction left unmatched. This CDR3 has 16 residues. CDR3: CASSSSGRGFYNEQFF. The CDR3 DNA reads as TGTGCCAGCAGCTCTAGCGGGAGGGGATTTTACAATGAGCAGTTCTTC.

This clonotype was observed a handful of times. This sequence joins TRBV6-1 and TRBJ1-2; unclear D gene. Germline lookup yields CDR1 MNHNS and CDR2 SASEGT. The CDR3 sequence is 13 residues long. Trimming removed 8 bases at V and 3 bases at J, with 13 bases between. In DNA, the CDR3 is TGTGCCAGCCCGGACCTCGCCCACTATGGCTACACCTTC. This sequence encodes CASPDLAHYGYTF.

This clonotype has a handful of counts. The chain uses TRBV4-1 and TRBJ2-5; the D gene is possibly TRBD2 (6 bases). V was shortened by 2 bases and J by 4 bases, with 14 bases between the two germline ends. This CDR3 is 15 amino acids long. The germline CDR1 and CDR2 sequences are MGHRA and YSYEKL. The CDR3 DNA follows: TGCGCCAGCAGCCAAAGGCCAGGGACTGGAGAGACCCAGTACTTC. Its translation is CASSQRPGTGETQYF.

There are many counts of this clonotype. The gene calls are TRBV4-2 and TRBJ2-7, with D possibly matching TRBD1 (6 bases). Deletions cut 0 bases from V and 6 bases from J, with 18 bases between. Germline V CDR1 and CDR2: LGHNA, YNFKEQ. The CDR3 is 16 amino acids. The CDR3, as DNA: TGTGCCAGCAGCCAAGAACCCAGGGGCCTAGCCAGCGAGCAGTACTTC. Translation: CASSQEPRGLASEQYF.

This clonotype was detected a few times. V is TRBV20-1 and J is TRBJ1-2, with D possibly being TRBD1 (5 bases). This CDR3 is 17 amino acids long. Trimming stripped 1 base from V and 4 bases from J, with 22 bases between. The germline gives CDR1 DFQATT, CDR2 SNEGSKA (reference sequence). CDR3 protein: CSARGINFGTERYGYTF. CDR3 DNA sequence: TGCAGTGCTAGAGGAATTAACTTCGGGACGGAACGCTATGGCTACACCTTC.